The sequence of this TCR beta chain was determined in a study of response to subunit inactivated influenza vaccine. TCRdb used MiXCR to reprocess the RT-PCR reads, holding one entry per CDR3 protein. The sample lists some 180,000 distinct CDR3 sequences, 7.5% to 10% seen once, with roughly a tenth in the top ten. Overall study findings and caveats: Each seasonal influenza vaccination, the authors suggested, recruits few new T cells.

This clonotype occurred many times. What it recognizes is unknown. The material sequenced was non-naive T cells sorted from PBMCs, taken on the day of vaccination. The clonotype originates from a man aged 50-60 years who received an inactivated influenza vaccine.

The CDR3: CASHRRYEQYF. The CDR3 nucleotides read TGTGCCAGCCATCGGAGGTACGAGCAGTACTTC. The J gene is TRBJ2-7, the V gene TRBV2, with a tentative D call TRBD2 (5 bases). This CDR3 contains 11 residues. Germline V gene lookup returns CDR1 SNHLY and CDR2 FYNNEI. V was pared by 8 bases and J by 4 bases, with 9 bases between.